A single T cell receptor (beta chain) is shown here with its context. The antigen remains undetermined. This sample was included in a study of shared clonotypes between healthy human individuals. Whole-study context: Per-donor plates numbered three CD4 naive, three CD4 memory, two CD8 naive and one CD8 memory. Study outcomes and limitations: Read depth was anticipated to influence clonotype sharing among donors. Donor scarcity curtailed the genetic and exposure-history diversity represented herein.

Into CD45RA+ naive and CD45RA-negative memory subsets, the CD4+ cells were split. TCRdb's copy holds only in-frame clones and misses some; the assay was immunoSEQ multiplex PCR. This sample carries hundreds of thousands of clones, 74% of them seen once, and the ten largest clones take 1.5% to 2%. This CDR3 comprises 16 residues. V lost 3 bases and J lost 2, with 16 bases in between. CDR1 is LNHDA, CDR2 SQIVND, per germline (reference sequence). The material sequenced was memory CD4+ T cells sorted from blood. Regarding subset: CD45RA-negative fraction. The rearrangement uses TRBV19 and TRBJ2-5, with D perhaps given as TRBD1 or TRBD2 (5 bases each). This TCR came from a woman in her 30s in good health. CDR3 nucleotide sequence: TGTGCCAGTAGTATGAGGTCTGGGGACGTACAAGAGACCCAGTACTTC. It yields the protein CASSMRSGDVQETQYF.